This T cell receptor beta chain was captured in a study of sequential checkpoint blockade in melanoma. Across the whole study: Arm A got nivolumab then ipilimumab; arm B the reverse, 1:1. Maintenance nivolumab came after either treatment sequence.

The sample's treatment: randomized to nivolumab then ipilimumab (arm A) or the reverse (arm B). DNA-damaging chemotherapy had not been given to any patient beforehand. Sorted cells were live CD3+CD8+, lacking CD19 and CD56, from PBMCs. Repertoires were generated with immunoSEQ multiplex PCR, while TCRdb's copy carries only in-frame clones and drops some. The sample lists some 30,000 clones, about 88% seen once, with roughly 23% in the top ten. The CDR3 totals 17 residues. Per the germline V gene, CDR1 is SGHVS and CDR2 is FQNEAQ. The V and J ends lost 4 bases and 7 bases, in that order; junction bases with no gene match: 15.

The chain employs TRBV7-8 and TRBJ2-1, with 8 bases fitting TRBD1. The sample was CD8+ T cells sorted from blood (inferred from file names), taken from a patient given nivolumab and ipilimumab in sequence. The clonotype was recovered from a human donor with melanoma. CDR3 in DNA: TGTGCCAGCAGCTCAATTTCAGGGGGCTCGCGGATGAATGAGCAGTTCTTC. Protein sequence: CASSSISGGSRMNEQFF.